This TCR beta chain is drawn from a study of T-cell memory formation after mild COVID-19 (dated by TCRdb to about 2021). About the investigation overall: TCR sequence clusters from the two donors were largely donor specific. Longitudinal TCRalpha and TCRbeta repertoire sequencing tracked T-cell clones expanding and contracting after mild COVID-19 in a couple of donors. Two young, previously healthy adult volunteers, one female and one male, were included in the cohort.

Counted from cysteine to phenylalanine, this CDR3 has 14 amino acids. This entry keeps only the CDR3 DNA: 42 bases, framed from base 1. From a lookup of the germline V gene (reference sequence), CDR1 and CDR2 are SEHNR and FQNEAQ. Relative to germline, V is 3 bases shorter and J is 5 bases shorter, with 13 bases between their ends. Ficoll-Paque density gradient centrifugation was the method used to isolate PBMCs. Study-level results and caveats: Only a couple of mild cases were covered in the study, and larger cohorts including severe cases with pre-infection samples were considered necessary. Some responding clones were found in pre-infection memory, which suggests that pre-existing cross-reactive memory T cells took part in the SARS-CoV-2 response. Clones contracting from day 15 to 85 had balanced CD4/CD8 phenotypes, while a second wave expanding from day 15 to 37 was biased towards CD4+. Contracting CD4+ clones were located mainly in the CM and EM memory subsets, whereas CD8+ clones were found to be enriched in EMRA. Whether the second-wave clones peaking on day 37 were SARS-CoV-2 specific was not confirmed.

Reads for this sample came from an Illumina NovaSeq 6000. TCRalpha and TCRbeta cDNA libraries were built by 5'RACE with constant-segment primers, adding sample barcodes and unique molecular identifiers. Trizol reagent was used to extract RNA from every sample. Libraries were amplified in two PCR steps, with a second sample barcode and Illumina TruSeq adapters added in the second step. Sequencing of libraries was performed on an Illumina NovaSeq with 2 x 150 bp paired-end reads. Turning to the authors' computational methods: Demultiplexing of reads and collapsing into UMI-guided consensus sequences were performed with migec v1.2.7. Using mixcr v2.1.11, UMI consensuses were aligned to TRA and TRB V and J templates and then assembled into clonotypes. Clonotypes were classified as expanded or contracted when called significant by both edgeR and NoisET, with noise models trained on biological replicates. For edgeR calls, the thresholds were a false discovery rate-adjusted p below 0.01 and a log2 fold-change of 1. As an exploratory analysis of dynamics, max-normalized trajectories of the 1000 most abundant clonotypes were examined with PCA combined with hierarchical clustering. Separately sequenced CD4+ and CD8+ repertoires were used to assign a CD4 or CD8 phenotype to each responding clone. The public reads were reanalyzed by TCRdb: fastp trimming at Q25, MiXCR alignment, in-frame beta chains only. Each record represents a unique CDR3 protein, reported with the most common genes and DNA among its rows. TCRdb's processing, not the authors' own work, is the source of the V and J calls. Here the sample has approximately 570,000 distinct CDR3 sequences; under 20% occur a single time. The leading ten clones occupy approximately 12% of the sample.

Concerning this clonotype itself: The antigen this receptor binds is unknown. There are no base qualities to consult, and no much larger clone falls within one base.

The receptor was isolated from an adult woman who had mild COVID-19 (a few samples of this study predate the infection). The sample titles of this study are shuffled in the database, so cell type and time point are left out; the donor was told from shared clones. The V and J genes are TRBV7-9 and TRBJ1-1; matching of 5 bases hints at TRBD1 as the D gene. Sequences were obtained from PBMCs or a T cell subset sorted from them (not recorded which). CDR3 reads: CASSFSSGVTEAFF. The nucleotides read TGTGCCAGCAGCTTCTCCTCGGGGGTAACTGAAGCTTTCTTT.